Following are 8 T cell receptor beta chains from one sample sequenced in a study of vaccination and CD4 T cells after COVID-19. The assay that was used to sequence DNA from cultured CD4+ T cells was the Oncomine TCR Beta short-read assay. One entry per CDR3 protein results from TCRdb running MiXCR on the PCR reads. This sample has around 20,000 distinct CDR3 sequences, with approximately 42% found just once. Treatment defined: roughly 10-day PBMC culture with coronavirus spike peptide pools or control peptides (ViraFEST assay). These TCRs are of unknown antigen specificity. The starting material was CD4+ T cells from blood, cultured in vitro, obtained before SARS-CoV-2 vaccination. The receptors stem from a human donor who had recovered from COVID-19.

This clonotype was picked up a small number of times. The rearrangement joins TRBV10-3 to TRBJ1-2, with 7 bases fitting TRBD1. V was pared by 4 bases and J by 4 bases, with 0 bases of the junction left unmatched. Germline assignment: CDR1 ENHRY and CDR2 SYGVKD. The CDR3 has 12 residues. DNA of the CDR3: TGTGCCATCAGTGGGGACAGCTATGGCTACACCTTC. It specifies CAISGDSYGYTF.

The genes are TRBV10-1 and TRBJ1-1; TRBD1 matches 7 bases. Per the germline V gene, CDR1 is WNHNN and CDR2 is SYGVQD (reference sequence). Trimming cost V 4 bases and J 3 bases; bases outside gene matches: 5. The CDR3 is made up of 14 amino acids. CDR3 region: CASSAEGADTEAFF. CDR3 nucleotide sequence: TGCGCCAGCAGTGCTGAGGGGGCGGACACTGAAGCTTTCTTT.

The chain is built from TRBV2 and TRBJ2-1; 14 bases map to TRBD2. The CDR3 has 16 residues. Germline CDR1 is SNHLY and CDR2 is FYNNEI. V dropped 6 bases and J dropped 7; count of bases not matched to a gene: 8. The CDR3 sequence: CASREGLAGVRNEQFF. The CDR3 nucleotides read TGTGCCAGCAGAGAGGGACTAGCGGGAGTGAGGAATGAGCAGTTCTTC.

The chain employs TRBV6-1 and TRBJ2-6; no clear D gene. The CDR3 sequence is 15 residues long. From germline, CDR1 is MNHNS and CDR2 SASEGT. V lost 0 bases to trimming and J lost 4 bases, with 7 bases between them. The CDR3 bases are TGTGCCAGCAGTGAAGCGTTGGAGGGGGCCAACGTCCTGACTTTC. It specifies CASSEALEGANVLTF.

This chain joins TRBV12-3 or TRBV12-4 and TRBJ2-2; no definite D call. Trimming left V 1 base short and J 1 base short, with 4 bases between. CDR3 length: 14 amino acids. The CDR3 is CASSLERNTGELFF. In nucleotides, the CDR3 is TGTGCCAGCAGTTTAGAGCGGAACACCGGGGAGCTGTTTTTT.

A note on this clonotype: A read error may account for a junction end that differs from germline. The chain joins TRBV10-3 to TRBJ2-5; D could derive from TRBD1 or TRBD2 (5 bases each). Germline CDR1 reads ENHRY; CDR2 reads SYGVKD. The CDR3 spans 14 residues. The CDR3: CASSEVGTGETQYF. The DNA of the CDR3 is TGTGCCAGCAGTGAAGTGGGGACGGGGGAGACCCAGTACTTC.

The chain joins TRBV20-1 to TRBJ2-3; D is unclear. This CDR3 has 10 amino acids. The germline V and J ends were trimmed by 3 bases and 6 bases, with 4 bases remaining between them. Germline CDR1 and CDR2: DFQATT and SNEGSKA (reference sequence). The CDR3 nucleotides are TGCAGTGCTAGGCGTGATACGCAGTATTTT. Translation: CSARRDTQYF.

The chain has TRBV27 and TRBJ2-7; possible D gene TRBD1, 5 bases. Between the trimmed V and J ends, which lost 3 bases and 1 base, there was a span of 10 bases. Germline CDR1 reads MNHEY; CDR2 reads SMNVEV (reference sequence). CDR3 length equals 14 residues. CDR3 bases: TGTGCCAGCAGTTTGAGAAGGGGATCCTACGAGCAGTACTTC. This translates into CASSLRRGSYEQYF.